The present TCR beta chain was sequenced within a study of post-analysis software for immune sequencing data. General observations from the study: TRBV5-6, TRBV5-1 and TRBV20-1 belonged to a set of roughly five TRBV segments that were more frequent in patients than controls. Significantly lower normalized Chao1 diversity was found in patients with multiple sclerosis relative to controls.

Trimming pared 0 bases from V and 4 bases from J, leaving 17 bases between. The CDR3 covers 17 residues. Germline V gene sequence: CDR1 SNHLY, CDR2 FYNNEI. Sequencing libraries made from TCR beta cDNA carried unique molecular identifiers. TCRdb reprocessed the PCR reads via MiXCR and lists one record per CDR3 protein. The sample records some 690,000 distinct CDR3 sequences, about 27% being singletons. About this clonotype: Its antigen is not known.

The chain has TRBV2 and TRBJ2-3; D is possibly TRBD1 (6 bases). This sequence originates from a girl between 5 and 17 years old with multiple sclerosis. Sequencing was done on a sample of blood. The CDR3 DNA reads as TGTGCCAGCAGTGAAGCGCCTTGGAACCCAGGGGCAGATACGCAGTATTTT. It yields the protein CASSEAPWNPGADTQYF.